The rows below give T cell receptor beta chains drawn from one sample of a study of chemoradiotherapy in HPV16-positive cancers. Libraries were prepared by immunoSEQ multiplex PCR; TCRdb keeps only in-frame clonotypes and omits some of them. Found here are some 30,000 clones, 70% to 90% of them singletons; the top ten hold around 2.3%. This sample comprised blood, obtained from a patient who underwent chemoradiotherapy. The receptors stem from a human donor with HPV-associated anogenital cancer. The CDR3 runs from the conserved cysteine through the conserved F or W. The D gene is left open where the match is weak. Rows give clone size only sometimes, using once, few, many, or a class for an expanded clone.

d_call	clone_size	v_call	j_call	cdr3_nt	cdr3_aa
TRBD1	NA	TRBV7-2	TRBJ2-3	TGTGCCAGCAGACAGGGGGCCGGGGGAGATACGCAGTATTTT	CASRQGAGGDTQYF
NA	NA	TRBV27	TRBJ2-2	TGTGCCAGCAGTTTCTTTGCGACAGAGAGCTACGGGGAGCTGTTTTTT	CASSFFATESYGELFF
NA	NA	TRBV6-6	TRBJ1-2	TGTGCCACCTCTCCGGGTAACTATGGCTACACCTTC	CATSPGNYGYTF
NA	NA	TRBV15	TRBJ1-1	TGTGCCACCAGCAGAGATCTCGGGGTGGGTGAAGCTTTCTTT	CATSRDLGVGEAFF
NA	NA	TRBV19	TRBJ1-3	TGTGCCAGTAGTAACACGGCTGGAAACACCATATATTTT	CASSNTAGNTIYF
NA	NA	TRBV5-1	TRBJ2-5	TGCGCCAGCAGCTTGTACCAGCTTCAAGAGACCCAGTACTTC	CASSLYQLQETQYF
TRBD2	NA	TRBV6-5	TRBJ2-5	TGTGCCAGCAGTCGGACTAGACAAGAGACCCAGTACTTC	CASSRTRQETQYF
NA	NA	TRBV14	TRBJ1-1	TGTGCCAGCAGCCCTATTACAGGCACCCTTATAAGGAACTCAGAAGCTTTCTTT	CASSPITGTLIRNSEAFF
NA	NA	TRBV11-2	TRBJ2-2	TGTGCCAGCAGCTTAGGTACCCTCAAGCTGTTTTTT	CASSLGTLKLFF
TRBD1	NA	TRBV7-6	TRBJ1-2	TGTGCCAGCAGCTTAGGAGGGACAGGGATCCCCTGGGGCTACACCTTC	CASSLGGTGIPWGYTF
NA	NA	TRBV7-2	TRBJ1-6	TGTGCCAGCAGGGGTACAGATTATAATTCACCCCTCCACTTT	CASRGTDYNSPLHF
NA	NA	TRBV5-6	TRBJ1-6	TGTGCCAGCAGCTTGGTAGGGGGGGGTTCACCCCTCCACTTT	CASSLVGGGSPLHF
NA	NA	TRBV7-3	TRBJ2-1	TGTGCCAGCAGCTTAAGTGGGAATGAGCAGTTCTTC	CASSLSGNEQFF
NA	NA	TRBV4-2	TRBJ2-6	TGTGCCAGCAGCCAAGATGTTGGGGTTCGGTACTCTGGGGCCAACGTCCTGACTTTC	CASSQDVGVRYSGANVLTF
NA	NA	TRBV7-6	TRBJ2-1	TGTGCCAGCAGCCCAGGTAGTGGTGAGCAGTTCTTC	CASSPGSGEQFF
NA	NA	TRBV6-1	TRBJ2-5	TGTGCCAGCAGTGCCCGGGGGACGGGGCAAGAGACCCAGTACTTC	CASSARGTGQETQYF
TRBD1	NA	TRBV6-4	TRBJ2-7	TGTGCCAGCAGTTCGACAGGGTCCTCCTACGAGCAGTACTTC	CASSSTGSSYEQYF
TRBD1	NA	TRBV29-1	TRBJ1-4	TGCAGCGTTGAGGGACAGGGTAATGAAAAACTGTTTTTT	CSVEGQGNEKLFF
NA	NA	TRBV5-4	TRBJ1-2	TGTGCCAGCAGCTTGGACAGCTCCTATGGCTACACCTTC	CASSLDSSYGYTF
TRBD2	NA	TRBV5-5	TRBJ2-7	TGTGCCAGCACCCCGGGGGGGGCCTACGAGCAGTACTTC	CASTPGGAYEQYF
NA	NA	TRBV27	TRBJ2-6	TGTGCCAGCAGTTTAGAGTTTCCAGGTCCCTCTGGGGCCAACGTCCTGACTTTC	CASSLEFPGPSGANVLTF
TRBD1	once	TRBV5-8	TRBJ1-2	TGTGCCAGGGGACAGGCAGACTATGGCTACACCTTC	CARGQADYGYTF
NA	NA	TRBV11-2	TRBJ1-1	TGTGCCAGCAGCTTAGAGCGGGGCAACACTGAAGCTTTCTTT	CASSLERGNTEAFF